Below are 28 T cell receptor beta chains sequenced from a single sample in a study of regulatory T cells in long-lasting Graves disease. HTBI primers from iRepertoire and Arm-PCR of CDR3 regions yielded the TCR beta libraries. TCRdb reprocessed the multiplex PCR reads via MiXCR and lists one record per CDR3 protein. The sample has 200,000 to 250,000 distinct CDR3 sequences; approximately 18% are singletons. The time point was: newly diagnosed GD, antithyroid drugs for less than 3 months. Scientists built the TCR library using RNA that was extracted from PBMCs. This sample was shared with a second study, whose subject was T cells in Graves' hyperthyroidism and ophthalmopathy.

The source was peripheral blood mononuclear cells (PBMCs), collected at new diagnosis, from a patient treated with antithyroid drugs. Source of these receptors: a woman under 40 with Graves disease.

This clonotype was observed many times. The chain uses TRBV12-3 or TRBV12-4 and TRBJ1-4, with D possibly being TRBD1 (6 bases). V lost 7 bases and J lost 7, with 19 bases in between. This CDR3 has 15 residues. This chain's CDR3 is CASTPEGVLGEKLFF. CDR3 DNA: TGTGCCAGCACCCCCGAGGGGGTGCTAGGTGAAAAACTGTTTTTT.

This clonotype has at least ten counts. CDR3 in amino acids: CASSEAVIGKLFF. CDR3 coding DNA: TGTGCCAGCAGTGAAGCTGTAATAGGGAAACTGTTTTTT. This chain joins TRBV2 and TRBJ1-4, with D unresolved. Trimming left V 0 bases short and J 11 bases short, with 10 bases between. This CDR3 is built from 13 residues. From germline, CDR1 is SNHLY and CDR2 FYNNEI.

This clonotype showed up just once. J is TRBJ2-1 and V is TRBV2; 11 bases agree with TRBD2. Germline trimming cut 5 bases from V and 5 bases from J; bases unmatched to any gene: 5. The CDR3 totals 15 residues. Germline CDR1 is SNHLY and CDR2 is FYNNEI. The CDR3 DNA reads TGTGCCAGCAGTATTGGGACTAGCGGTCACAATGAGCAGTTCTTC. Amino acids: CASSIGTSGHNEQFF.

The chain employs TRBV29-1 and TRBJ2-7, with 7 positions matching TRBD1. Unmatched junction bases numbered 7, after V lost 7 bases and J lost 1 base. The CDR3 extends over 13 amino acids. In germline, CDR1 is SQVTM, CDR2 ANQGSEA. CDR3 DNA: TGCAGCGCCTTACAGGGGCCGTCCTACGAGCAGTACTTC. It specifies CSALQGPSYEQYF.

This clonotype was detected only a few times. The chain recombines TRBV19 with TRBJ2-7, with unresolved D. V gave up 5 bases and J gave up 3 bases, with 8 bases separating them. Germline-derived CDR1 and CDR2 are LNHDA and SQIVND (reference sequence). The CDR3 sequence is 12 residues long. DNA of the CDR3: TGTGCCAGTAGTGCCGCAAGCTACGAGCAGTACTTC. Protein product: CASSAASYEQYF.

In this sample, this clonotype turned up a few times. This chain's CDR3 is CASSGGREYQPQHF. The CDR3 coding sequence is TGTGCCAGTAGTGGGGGACGGGAATATCAGCCCCAGCATTTT. V is TRBV19 and J is TRBJ1-5; possibly TRBD1 for D (5 bases). The germline CDR1 and CDR2 sequences are LNHDA and SQIVND (reference sequence). V was cut by 5 bases and J by 5 bases, with 13 bases left in between. The CDR3 loop spans 14 amino acids.

This clonotype was counted many times. The chain has TRBV11-3 and TRBJ2-3, with D possibly being TRBD2 (6 bases). Trimming pared 0 bases from V and 3 bases from J, leaving 13 bases between. Germline V CDR1 and CDR2: SGHNT, YENEEA. This CDR3 region has 16 residues. The CDR3 region is CASSLDWRRETDTQYF. CDR3 nucleotides: TGTGCCAGCAGCTTAGATTGGCGGAGGGAAACAGATACGCAGTATTTT.

The rearrangement joins TRBV28 to TRBJ2-7; D ambiguous. The germline V gene encodes CDR1 MDHEN and CDR2 SYDVKM. CDR3 length: 13 amino acids. V lost 5 bases and J 0 bases, leaving 8 bases between the germline ends. DNA of the CDR3: TGTGCCAGCAGTCGCAGCTACTCCTACGAGCAGTACTTC. This encodes CASSRSYSYEQYF. The variable domain in full, with the rest retrieved from reference TRBV28 and TRBJ2-7, is DVKVTQSSRYLVKRTGEKVFLECVQDMDHENMFWYRQDPGLGLRLIYFSYDVKMKEKGDIPEGYSVSREKKERFSLILESASTNQTSMYLCASSRSYSYEQYFGPGTRLTVT.

The gene calls are TRBV2 and TRBJ2-7; either TRBD1 or TRBD2 may supply D (6 bases each). The ends were cut back, 5 bases at V and 2 bases at J, with 16 bases in the middle. The CDR3 loop spans 15 amino acids. Germline V gene lookup returns CDR1 SNHLY and CDR2 FYNNEI. This CDR3 reads CASSRGGQATYEQYF. The CDR3 region has the DNA TGTGCCAGCAGTCGAGGGGGGCAGGCCACCTACGAGCAGTACTTC.

There are many counts of this clonotype. V gene TRBV6-2 or TRBV6-3 combines with J gene TRBJ2-3, with TRBD2 matching 10 bases. The germline V gene encodes CDR1 MNHEY and CDR2 SVGEGT. This CDR3 contains 16 residues. The V segment lost 5 bases and the J segment 2 bases; nucleotides outside the gene matches: 7. CDR3 region: CASSPGLAFPTDTQYF. The CDR3 nucleotides read TGTGCCAGCAGTCCGGGACTAGCGTTCCCCACAGATACGCAGTATTTT.

This clonotype was counted ten times or more. The rearrangement uses TRBV5-5 and TRBJ2-1; 7 bases are a match to TRBD2. The CDR3 spans 13 residues. Germline values: CDR1 SGHKS, CDR2 YYEKEE (reference sequence). V lost 5 bases to trimming and J lost 15 bases; unmatched junction nucleotides: 14. The CDR3 reads CASSLTSSREMFF. The CDR3 DNA follows: TGTGCCAGCAGTTTGACTAGCAGTCGGGAGATGTTCTTC.

This clonotype was recorded many times. V and J are TRBV2 and TRBJ1-1; no firm D call. Germline assignment: CDR1 SNHLY and CDR2 FYNNEI. The CDR3 contains 13 residues. V dropped 1 base and J dropped 11 bases, with 14 bases sitting between them. The CDR3 DNA reads TGTGCCAGCAGTGAAGTAGGGTTCGGCAACGCTTTCTTT. Its protein product is CASSEVGFGNAFF.

This clonotype was recorded many times. The chain employs TRBV19 and TRBJ2-1, with 13 bases matching TRBD2. Losses at the gene ends were 6 bases for V and 4 bases for J; bases not matched to a gene: 9. CDR3 length: 17 amino acids. Looked up from germline, CDR1 is LNHDA and CDR2 is SQIVND (reference sequence). CDR3 residues: CASSTPGLAGNYNEQFF. CDR3 nucleotides: TGTGCCAGTAGCACCCCGGGACTAGCGGGGAATTACAATGAGCAGTTCTTC.

This clonotype was seen many times. The chain combines TRBV28 with TRBJ2-2; no clear D gene. The germline V gene encodes CDR1 MDHEN and CDR2 SYDVKM. The CDR3 has 15 residues. V gave up 6 bases and J gave up 4 bases, with 15 bases separating them. This CDR3 reads CASRRQVRGTGELFF. The CDR3 DNA reads as TGTGCCAGCAGACGCCAGGTACGAGGCACCGGGGAGCTGTTTTTT. The entire variable domain, with the rest obtained from reference TRBV28 and TRBJ2-2, is as follows: DVKVTQSSRYLVKRTGEKVFLECVQDMDHENMFWYRQDPGLGLRLIYFSYDVKMKEKGDIPEGYSVSREKKERFSLILESASTNQTSMYLCASRRQVRGTGELFFGEGSRLTVL.

This clonotype was seen ten or more times. V and J are TRBV28 and TRBJ2-1, with D unclear. Trimming left V 7 bases short and J 7 bases short, with 14 bases between. Germline loops: CDR1 MDHEN, CDR2 SYDVKM. The CDR3 is made up of 13 amino acids. The CDR3 coding sequence is TGTGCCAGCACCCCGGCCCTAATAAATGAGCAGTTCTTC. Amino acids: CASTPALINEQFF.

This clonotype has ten or more counts. The rearrangement uses TRBV6-2 or TRBV6-3 and TRBJ2-1, with 12 nucleotides matching TRBD2. Germline V CDR1 and CDR2: MNHEY, SVGEGT. The CDR3 has 18 residues. V lost 5 bases and J lost 0; bases outside the gene matches: 8. CDR3 protein: CASSVGLAGRSSYNEQFF. The CDR3 DNA follows: TGTGCCAGCAGTGTCGGACTAGCGGGGCGTAGCTCCTACAATGAGCAGTTCTTC.

The V call is TRBV5-1, the J call TRBJ2-5; D is undetermined. This CDR3 region has 14 residues. V lost 5 bases, J lost 3 bases, and 14 bases lay in between. CDR1 and CDR2 (germline): SGHRS, YFSETQ. DNA of the CDR3: TGCGCCAGCAGTTTTATGGATAGTAAAGAGACCCAGTACTTC. It is translated as CASSFMDSKETQYF.

The CDR3 coding sequence is TGTGCCAGCAGCCTAGCGGGAGGGCCCGGAGCAGCCGGGGAGCTGTTTTTT. Amino acids: CASSLAGGPGAAGELFF. The chain links TRBV2 to TRBJ2-2; 12 positions agree with TRBD2. V shed 6 bases and J 6 bases; nucleotides not matched to a gene: 11. Looked up from germline, CDR1 is SNHLY and CDR2 is FYNNEI. This CDR3 region has 17 residues.

This clonotype occurred many times. CDR3 region: CASSLGRAPSTDTQYF. DNA of the CDR3: TGTGCCAGCAGCTTAGGGAGGGCACCTAGCACAGATACGCAGTATTTT. This chain joins TRBV11-2 and TRBJ2-3, with D possibly TRBD2 on 6 matching bases. The CDR3 is 16 residues long. The germline V and J ends were trimmed by 1 base and 0 bases, with 11 bases remaining between them. The germline gives CDR1 SGHAT, CDR2 FQNNGV.

This clonotype was observed a few times. This could be a read error, since a much larger clone is one nucleotide away. This chain connects TRBV20-1 to TRBJ2-2, with a tentative D call TRBD2 (5 bases). Germline-derived CDR1 and CDR2 are DFQATT and SNEGSKA (reference sequence). The CDR3 is 15 residues long. The CDR3 DNA reads TGCAGTGCTAGAGAGAGAGACATCCTCACCGGGGAGCTGCTTTTT. Residues: CSARERDILTGELLF.

This clonotype was seen at least ten times. The chain is built from TRBV9 and TRBJ2-7; 7 positions match TRBD2. Looked up from germline, CDR1 is SGDLS and CDR2 is YYNGEE. V lost 4 bases and J lost 4; bases outside the gene matches: 5. The CDR3 runs 13 residues. The CDR3 bases are TGTGCCAGCAGCCCCCATAGCGGGTACGAGCAGTACTTC. Amino acid sequence: CASSPHSGYEQYF.

This clonotype has ten or more counts. The chain carries TRBV3-1 and TRBJ1-1, with D perhaps matching TRBD1 (5 bases). Germline V gene data show CDR1 as LGHDT and CDR2 as YNNKEL (reference sequence). V gave up 1 base and J gave up 8 bases, with 8 bases separating them. CDR3 length: 12 amino acids. The CDR3 DNA is TGTGCCAGCAGCCAAGGGGGGAGGGAAGCTTTCTTT. Translation: CASSQGGREAFF.

The gene calls are TRBV2 and TRBJ2-7; 9 positions match TRBD2. The CDR3 covers 18 residues. V lost 2 bases, J lost 5 bases, and 16 bases stayed unmatched. Germline CDR1 is SNHLY and CDR2 is FYNNEI. CDR3 coding DNA: TGTGCCAGCAGTGAATTATGGGCAGGTAGCGGGAGTCTGAACGAGCAGTACTTC. It codes for CASSELWAGSGSLNEQYF.

This clonotype was seen only a few times. The conserved phenylalanine or tryptophan normally closing the CDR3 is absent here, so this likely arose from a read error. The chain uses TRBV14 and TRBJ1-5, with 7 bases lining up with TRBD1. Trimming took 4 bases from V and 5 from J; bases not matched to a gene: 5. The CDR3 has 14 residues. Germline assignment: CDR1 SGHDN and CDR2 FVKESK. The CDR3, as DNA: TGTGCCAGCAGCCGGACAGGTGACCATCAGCCCCAGCATTGT. It is translated as CASSRTGDHQPQHC.

This clonotype has ten or more counts. The CDR3 region has the DNA TGCAGTGCTAGAGATAAAGCAGGTCCTAACTACGAGCAGTACTTC. It translates to CSARDKAGPNYEQYF. The chain employs TRBV20-1 and TRBJ2-7; D gene uncertain. The ends were cut back, 0 bases at V and 3 bases at J, with 15 bases in the middle. CDR3 length: 15 residues. The V gene's germline CDR1 is DFQATT and CDR2 SNEGSKA (reference sequence).

This clonotype was picked up many times. The chain recombines TRBV30 with TRBJ1-6; TRBD1 might be the D (6 bases). The CDR3 spans 14 residues. Germline-derived CDR1 and CDR2 are GTSNPN and SVGIG (reference sequence). Trimming pared 2 bases from V and 8 bases from J, leaving 13 bases between. CDR3 amino acids: CAWSPRGRDSPLHF. The CDR3 nucleotides are TGTGCCTGGAGTCCCAGGGGAAGAGATTCACCCCTCCACTTT.

This clonotype was counted at least ten times. CDR3 residues: CASSLRGSSNYGYTF. CDR3 sequence (DNA): TGTGCCAGCAGTTTAAGGGGATCGTCAAACTATGGCTACACCTTC. V and J are TRBV27 and TRBJ1-2; possibly TRBD1 for D (5 bases). CDR3 length equals 15 residues. V lost 2 bases, J lost 2 bases, and 12 bases lay in between. CDR1 and CDR2 from the germline V gene are MNHEY and SMNVEV (reference sequence).

In its sample, this clonotype was seen many times. The V and J genes are TRBV19 and TRBJ1-5, with 7 bases fitting TRBD1. The germline gives CDR1 LNHDA, CDR2 SQIVND (reference sequence). V trimming: 6 bases; J trimming: 5 bases; junction bases outside the gene matches: 10. CDR3 length: 15 residues. The CDR3 is CASSPGQSEDQPQHF. Written as DNA, the CDR3 is TGTGCCAGTAGCCCGGGACAGTCTGAGGATCAGCCCCAGCATTTT. The entire variable domain, with the rest obtained from reference TRBV19 and TRBJ1-5, is as follows: DGGITQSPKYLFRKEGQNVTLSCEQNLNHDAMYWYRQDPGQGLRLIYYSQIVNDFQKGDIAEGYSVSREKKESFPLTVTSAQKNPTAFYLCASSPGQSEDQPQHFGDGTRLSIL.